The clone carrying this T cell receptor beta chain has only a few counts. The antigen is not known. Amplification used 60 Vbeta primers and 13 Jbeta primers. Measured with immunoSEQ multiplex PCR; TCRdb has only the in-frame clones, and not every one. The profile shows fewer than 250,000 clones, 70% to 80% of them singletons. The sample originates from a study of cytomegalovirus exposure and HLA in healthy donors. The V gene's germline CDR1 is MGHRA and CDR2 YSYEKL. This CDR3 has 15 residues. J gave up 4 bases and V 2 bases, and 5 bases lay outside the gene matches. Study-wide results and limits: Through in vitro validation, three CMV-associated chains were shown to be specific for CMV antigens. HLA restriction was apparent for most CMV-associated TCR beta chains in a later analysis.

The receptor comes from a woman aged 45 to 65 in good health and CMV-seronegative. The sample comprised PBMCs. The chain combines TRBV4-1 with TRBJ1-2; 9 bases fit TRBD1. CDR3 sequence (DNA): TGCGCCAGCAGCCAACCTGACAGGGGGTCCTATGGCTACACCTTC. Its translation: CASSQPDRGSYGYTF.